A selection of T cell receptor beta chains follows, all from one sample in a study of radiation and T cells in renal cell carcinoma. Only in-frame clones appear in the TCRdb table, and some are missing; sequencing was by immunoSEQ multiplex PCR. The data show about 170,000 clones, about nine tenths seen once. Sequencing was performed on blood, taken from a patient whose treatment included radiotherapy and nephrectomy. The receptors here all came from a woman aged 45-65 years with renal cell carcinoma. The conserved cysteine and the conserved F or W are not part of the CDR3 here.

j_gene,v_gene,CDR3aa
TRBJ1-1,TRBV2,ASSYRRILNTEAF
TRBJ1-1,TRBV9,ASSVRGDTEAF
TRBJ1-3,TRBV16,ASSQLDFSISGNTIY
TRBJ1-4,TRBV5-5,ASTPAVGTGNQKLF
TRBJ1-5,TRBV5-5,ASSLIGGDSNQPQH
TRBJ2-1,TRBV4-1,ASSLRGDSDGEQF
TRBJ1-5,TRBV6-1,ASSEARGNQPQH
TRBJ1-6,TRBV11-3,ASSLGGNSPLH
TRBJ2-6,TRBV13,ASSLRGSGANVLT
TRBJ1-1,TRBV7-2,ASSSYRGVSEAF
TRBJ1-2,TRBV11-3,ASSTEQGRANYGYT
TRBJ1-4,TRBV2,ASSERTAQSEKLF
TRBJ2-5,TRBV5-6,ASSWTEQETQY
TRBJ2-7,TRBV10-3,AITPSGDSYEQY
TRBJ2-7,TRBV6-4,ASSREVRHEQY
TRBJ1-2,TRBV27,ASSLNRGTNYGYT
TRBJ1-5,TRBV30,AWTTGGEQPQH
TRBJ1-2,TRBV19,ASVANYGYT
TRBJ2-7,TRBV6-1,ASSRERGVSNEQY
TRBJ1-2,TRBV7-2,ASSLAGTGGYGYT
TRBJ2-1,TRBV21-1,AAIVCLAGGPDNEQF
TRBJ1-1,TRBV7-9,ATRPDRLGTEAF
TRBJ2-2,TRBV29-1,SVIRGGTGELF
TRBJ1-1,TRBV11-1,ASSFGENTEAF
TRBJ1-2,TRBV6-5,ASRPTGAANYGYT
TRBJ2-1,TRBV1,TSSQDIVRGAYNEQF
TRBJ2-1,TRBV6-5,ASSRGGASYNEQF
TRBJ2-7,TRBV7-8,ASSPGGTGHYEQY
TRBJ2-1,TRBV5-6,ASSLQVLGRDEQF
TRBJ2-1,TRBV9,ASSVDSFPYNEQF
TRBJ2-1,TRBV4-3,ASSQVPGPSYNEQF
TRBJ2-2,TRBV4-2,ASSQGPGYTNTGELF
TRBJ1-1,TRBV5-1,ASSLASEQGFLAEAF
TRBJ1-4,TRBV19,ASSPRPKGTNEKLF
TRBJ1-1,TRBV18,ASSPLAGIDRGTEAF
TRBJ2-1,TRBV4-1,ASSLNEPGEQF
TRBJ2-7,TRBV7-2,ASSSLAGSSYEQY
TRBJ1-5,TRBV4-1,ASSQPGVLQPQH
TRBJ1-1,TRBV4-1,ASTGGPEAF
TRBJ2-6,TRBV4-2,ASSQSTAGSGANVLT
TRBJ2-7,TRBV4-1,ASSQGPLEEQY
TRBJ2-5,TRBV9,ASSASPLVPQY
TRBJ2-3,TRBV5-1,ASSWPPGLAGGSTDTQY
TRBJ1-2,TRBV6-5,AISGPKDGYT
TRBJ2-7,TRBV30,AWSGGQGSYEQY
TRBJ1-3,TRBV19,ASSIDSSSGNTIY
TRBJ1-1,TRBV7-6,ASSLSPRSGPPGDEAF
TRBJ2-2,TRBV11-3,ASSFVWGQGNTGELF
TRBJ2-7,TRBV18,ASSPPGTVTYEQY
TRBJ2-5,TRBV6-1,ASSEASGGLQETQY
TRBJ2-3,TRBV5-1,ASSPGRPGRSTDTQY
TRBJ1-1,TRBV5-1,ASSLTGGGTEAF
TRBJ2-5,TRBV7-2,ASSLGGGGQETQY